This TCR beta chain emerged from a study of spatial heterogeneity in lung cancer. Study-wide background: There were, on average, more than ten raw-read appearances for each unique TCR and UMI combination. Study results and limitations: One measure, the expanded intratumoral alpha and beta TCR count, tracked tumor mutation counts.

A distinct unique molecular identifier was carried by each TCR cDNA molecule. TCRdb fed the 5' RACE reads into MiXCR, producing one record per CDR3 protein. Of under 20,000 distinct CDR3 sequences in the sample, 5% to 7% were seen once. This CDR3 region has 15 residues. Per germline, CDR1 MDHEN and CDR2 SYDVKM. V shed 4 bases and J 2 bases; nucleotides not matched to a gene: 4. This clonotype was picked up many times. What it recognizes is unknown. The time point was: sample taken at primary tumor resection. Whole RNA was taken from tumor, nontumor lung or frozen PBMC; it was then sequenced unsorted. The chain uses TRBV28 and TRBJ1-5; TRBD1 aligns across 8 bases. The TCR was taken from a female donor with early-stage non-small cell lung cancer. This specimen was lung tumor tissue, taken at surgery. DNA of the CDR3: TGTGCCAGCAGTTCCAGGGGGCGCGGCAATCAGCCCCAGCATTTT. Translated: CASSSRGRGNQPQHF.